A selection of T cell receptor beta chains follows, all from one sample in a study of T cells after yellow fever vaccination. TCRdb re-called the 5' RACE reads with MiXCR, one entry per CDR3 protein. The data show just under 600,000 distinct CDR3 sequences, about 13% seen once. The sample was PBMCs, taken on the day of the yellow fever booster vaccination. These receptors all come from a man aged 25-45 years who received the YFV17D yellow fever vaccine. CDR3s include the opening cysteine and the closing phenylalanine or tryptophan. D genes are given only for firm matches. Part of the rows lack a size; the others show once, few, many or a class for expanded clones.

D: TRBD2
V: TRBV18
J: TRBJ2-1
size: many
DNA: TGTGCCAGCAGTAAGGGACTAGCAGACTACAATGAGCAGTTCTTC
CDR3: CASSKGLADYNEQFF

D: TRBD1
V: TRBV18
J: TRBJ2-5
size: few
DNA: TGTGCCAGCTCCCCGGGACAGGAGCAAGAGACCCAGTACTTC
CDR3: CASSPGQEQETQYF

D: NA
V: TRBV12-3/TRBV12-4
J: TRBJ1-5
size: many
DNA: TGTGCCAGCAGTTCGGGCCGGAGCAATCAGCCCCAGCATTTT
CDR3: CASSSGRSNQPQHF

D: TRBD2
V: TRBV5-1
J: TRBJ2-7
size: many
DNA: TGCGCCAGCAGCTACGGACTAGCGTACGAGCAGTACTTC
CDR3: CASSYGLAYEQYF

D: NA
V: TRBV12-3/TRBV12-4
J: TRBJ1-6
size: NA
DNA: TGTGCCAGCAGTTTTATGGGGGGCTCCTATAATTCACCCCTCCACTTT
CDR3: CASSFMGGSYNSPLHF

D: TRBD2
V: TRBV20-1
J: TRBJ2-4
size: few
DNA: TGCAGTGTAGCGGGGGTGGCCAAAAACATTCAGTACTTC
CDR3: CSVAGVAKNIQYF

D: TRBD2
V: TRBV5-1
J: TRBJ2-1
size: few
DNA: TGCGCCAGCAGCTTGGATAGGACTAGCGGGAGGAACGAGCAGTTCTTC
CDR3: CASSLDRTSGRNEQFF

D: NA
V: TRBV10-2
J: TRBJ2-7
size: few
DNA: TGCGCCAGCAGTGAACAGGTAATAAGGATCGACGAGCAGTACTTC
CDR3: CASSEQVIRIDEQYF

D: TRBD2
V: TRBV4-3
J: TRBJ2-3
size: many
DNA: TGCGCCAGCAGCCAAGATACGGGGGGAGATACGCAGTATTTT
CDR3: CASSQDTGGDTQYF

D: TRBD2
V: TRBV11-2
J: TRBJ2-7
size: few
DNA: TGTGCCAGCAGCCCGGGACTAGAGAACTACGAGCAGTACTTC
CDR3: CASSPGLENYEQYF

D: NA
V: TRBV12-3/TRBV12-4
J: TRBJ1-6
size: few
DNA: TGTGCCAGCAGAACCTCAGGACACCAAAATTCACCCCTCCACTTT
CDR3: CASRTSGHQNSPLHF

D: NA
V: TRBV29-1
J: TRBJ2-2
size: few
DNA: TGCAGCGCCCGGGGGGCTAGACCGCCGGACTCCGGGGAGCTGTTTTTT
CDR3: CSARGARPPDSGELFF

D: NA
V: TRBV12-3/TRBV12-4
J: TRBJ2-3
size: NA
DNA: TGTGCCAGCAGTTTACGGTCGGGAGAAGATACGCAGTATTTT
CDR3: CASSLRSGEDTQYF

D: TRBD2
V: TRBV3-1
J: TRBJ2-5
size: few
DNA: TGTGCCAGCAGCCAAGTATGGGACTATAGGGTCCAAGAGACCCAGTACTTC
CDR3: CASSQVWDYRVQETQYF

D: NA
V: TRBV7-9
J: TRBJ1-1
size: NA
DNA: TGTGCCAGCAGCTTAAAGGGATTGATAACTGAAGCTTTCTTT
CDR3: CASSLKGLITEAFF

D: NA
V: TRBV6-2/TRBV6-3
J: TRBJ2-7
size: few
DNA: TGTGCCAGCGCCGGGACGGCTACGTTAGAGCAGTACTTC
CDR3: CASAGTATLEQYF

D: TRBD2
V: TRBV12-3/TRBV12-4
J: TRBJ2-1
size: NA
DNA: TGTGCCAGCAGTTTCCTAGCGGGAGTGAGAAATGAGCAGTTCTTC
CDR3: CASSFLAGVRNEQFF